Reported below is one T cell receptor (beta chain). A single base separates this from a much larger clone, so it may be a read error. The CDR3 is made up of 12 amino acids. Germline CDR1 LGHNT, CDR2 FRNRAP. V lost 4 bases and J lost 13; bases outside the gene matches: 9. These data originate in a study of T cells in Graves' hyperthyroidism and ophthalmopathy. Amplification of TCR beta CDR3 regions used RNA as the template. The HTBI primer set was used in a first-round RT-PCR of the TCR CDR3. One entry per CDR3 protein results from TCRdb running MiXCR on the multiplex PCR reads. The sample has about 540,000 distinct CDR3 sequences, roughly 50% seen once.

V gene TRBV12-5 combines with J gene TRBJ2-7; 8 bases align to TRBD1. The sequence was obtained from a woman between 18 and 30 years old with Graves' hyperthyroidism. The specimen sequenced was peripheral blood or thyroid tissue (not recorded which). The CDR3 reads CASGSTRDRRYF. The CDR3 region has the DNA TGTGCTAGTGGTTCGACCCGGGACAGGCGCTACTTC.